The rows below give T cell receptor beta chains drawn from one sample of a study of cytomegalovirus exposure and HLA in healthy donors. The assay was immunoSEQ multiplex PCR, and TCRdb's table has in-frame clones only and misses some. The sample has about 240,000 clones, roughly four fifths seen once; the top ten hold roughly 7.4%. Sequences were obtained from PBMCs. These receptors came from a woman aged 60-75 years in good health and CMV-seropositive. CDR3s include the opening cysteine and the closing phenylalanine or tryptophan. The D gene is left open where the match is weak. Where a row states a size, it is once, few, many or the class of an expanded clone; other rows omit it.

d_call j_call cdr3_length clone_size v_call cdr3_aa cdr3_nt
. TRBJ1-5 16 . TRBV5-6 CASSLAAGKMDQPQHF TGTGCCAGCAGCTTGGCCGCGGGGAAAATGGATCAGCCCCAGCATTTT
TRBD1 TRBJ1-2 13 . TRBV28 CASSSGTARGYTF TGTGCCAGCAGTTCCGGGACAGCACGGGGCTACACCTTC
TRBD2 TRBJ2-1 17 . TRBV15 CATSRGEGTSGSNEQFF TGTGCCACCAGCAGAGGTGAGGGGACTAGCGGGAGTAATGAGCAGTTCTTC
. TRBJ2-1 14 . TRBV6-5 CASSLGFSYNEQFF TGTGCCAGCAGTTTGGGCTTCTCCTACAATGAGCAGTTCTTC
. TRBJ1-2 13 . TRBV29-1 CSVLAIRMRGYTF TGCAGCGTCCTGGCGATTAGGATGAGGGGCTACACCTTC
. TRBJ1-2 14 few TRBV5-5 CASSLNRRIYGYTF TGTGCCAGCAGCTTGAACAGGCGAATCTATGGCTACACCTTC
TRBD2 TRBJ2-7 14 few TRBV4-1 CASSQLAGPYEQYF TGCGCCAGCAGCCAATTAGCGGGACCGTACGAGCAGTACTTC
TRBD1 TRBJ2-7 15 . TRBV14 CASSQDGQVWYEQYF TGTGCCAGCAGCCAAGACGGACAGGTCTGGTACGAGCAGTACTTC
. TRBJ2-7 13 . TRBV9 CASSGPSRREQYF TGTGCCAGCAGCGGTCCAAGTAGGAGAGAGCAGTACTTC
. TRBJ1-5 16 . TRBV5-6 CASSFGGSIYNQPQHF TGTGCCAGCAGCTTTGGGGGGTCGATCTACAATCAGCCCCAGCATTTT
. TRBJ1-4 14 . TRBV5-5 CASSQQGVGEKLFF TGTGCCAGCAGCCAACAGGGAGTGGGAGAAAAACTGTTTTTT
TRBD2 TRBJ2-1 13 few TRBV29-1 CSVKLAGAYEQFF TGCAGCGTAAAACTAGCGGGAGCTTATGAGCAGTTCTTC
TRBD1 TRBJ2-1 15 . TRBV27 CASSFRTGGENEQFF TGTGCCAGCAGTTTTAGGACAGGGGGTGAAAATGAGCAGTTCTTC
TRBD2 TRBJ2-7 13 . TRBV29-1 CSTTSGSYNEQYF TGCAGCACTACTAGCGGGAGCTATAACGAGCAGTACTTC
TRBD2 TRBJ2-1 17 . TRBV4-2 CASSPLTSGRSYNEQFF TGTGCCAGCAGCCCACTAACTAGCGGGAGGTCCTACAATGAGCAGTTCTTC
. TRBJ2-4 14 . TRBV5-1 CASSLDAGLNIQYF TGCGCCAGCAGCTTGGATGCAGGGTTAAACATTCAGTACTTC
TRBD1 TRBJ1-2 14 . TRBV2 CASSAGQGVYGYTF TGTGCCAGCAGTGCCGGACAGGGAGTCTATGGCTACACCTTC
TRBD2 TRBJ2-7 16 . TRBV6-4 CAGSGREGRTVKEQYF TGTGCCGGCTCCGGGCGGGAGGGCCGTACGGTGAAGGAGCAGTACTTC
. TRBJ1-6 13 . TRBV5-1 CASRNDGDSPLHF TGCGCCAGCAGAAATGACGGGGATTCACCCCTCCACTTT
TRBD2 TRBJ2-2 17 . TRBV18 CASSPGRRELNTGELFF TGTGCCAGCTCACCAGGGCGGCGGGAGCTGAACACCGGGGAGCTGTTTTTT
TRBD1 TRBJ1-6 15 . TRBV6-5 CATATERTGGSPLHF TGTGCCACAGCGACCGAAAGGACAGGGGGATCACCCCTCCACTTT
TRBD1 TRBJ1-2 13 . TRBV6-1 CASSVTGNYGYTF TGTGCCAGCAGCGTGACAGGGAACTATGGCTACACCTTC
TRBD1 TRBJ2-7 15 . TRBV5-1 CASSFSGGASYEQYF TGCGCCAGCAGCTTTTCAGGGGGCGCCTCCTACGAGCAGTACTTC
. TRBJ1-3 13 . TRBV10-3 CAIRGLGGNTIYF TGTGCCATCCGCGGACTGGGGGGAAACACCATATATTTT
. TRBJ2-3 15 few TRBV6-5 CASSYSGRYTDTQYF TGTGCCAGCAGTTATAGCGGAAGATACACAGATACGCAGTATTTT
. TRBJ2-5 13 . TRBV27 CASSPWAQETQYF TGTGCCAGCAGTCCCTGGGCGCAAGAGACCCAGTACTTC
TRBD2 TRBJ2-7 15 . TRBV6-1 CASSEGLAGGDEQYF TGTGCCAGCAGTGAGGGACTAGCGGGAGGCGACGAGCAGTACTTC
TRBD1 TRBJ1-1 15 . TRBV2 CASTQDRGENTEAFF TGTGCCAGCACCCAAGACAGGGGGGAGAACACTGAAGCTTTCTTT
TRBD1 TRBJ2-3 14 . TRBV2 CASRPGQGGDTQYF TGTGCCAGCAGGCCGGGACAGGGAGGCGATACGCAGTATTTT
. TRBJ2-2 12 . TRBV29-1 CSAEGGNGELFF TGCAGCGCAGAAGGGGGAAACGGGGAGCTGTTTTTT